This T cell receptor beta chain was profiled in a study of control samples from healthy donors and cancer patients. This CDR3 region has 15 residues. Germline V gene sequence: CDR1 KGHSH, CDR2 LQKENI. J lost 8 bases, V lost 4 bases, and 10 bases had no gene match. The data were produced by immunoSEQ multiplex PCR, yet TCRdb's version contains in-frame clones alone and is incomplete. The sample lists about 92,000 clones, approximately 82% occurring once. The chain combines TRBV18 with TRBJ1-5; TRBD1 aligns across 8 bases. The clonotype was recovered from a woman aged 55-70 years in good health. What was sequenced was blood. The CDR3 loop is CASSLGSGGGEPQHF. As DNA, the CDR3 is TGTGCCAGCTCACTTGGGTCAGGGGGCGGAGAGCCCCAGCATTTT. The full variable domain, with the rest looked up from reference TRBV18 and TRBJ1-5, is NAGVMQNPRHLVRRRGQEARLRCSPMKGHSHVYWYRQLPEEGLKFMVYLQKENIIDESGMPKERFSAEFPKEGPSILRIQQVVRGDSAAYFCASSLGSGGGEPQHFGDGTRLSIL.